This TCR beta chain was recorded in a study of T cell responses to AZD1222 COVID-19 vaccine. Researchers grouped second doses given at about 4 or about 12 weeks into one pool. Only in-frame clones appear in the TCRdb table, and some are missing; sequencing was by immunoSEQ multiplex PCR. The sample consists of about 270,000 clones, 90% to 95% of them appearing once. The study, taken as a whole, reports: Baseline seropositives among AZD1222 recipients totaled only five to seven.

To note about this clone: As yet, its antigen is unknown.

From germline, CDR1 is SNHLY and CDR2 FYNNEI. The CDR3 length is 15 residues. Trimming cost V 8 bases and J 3 bases, with 16 bases left between them. This TCR was sampled from an adult who received the AZD1222 COVID-19 vaccine. The chain couples TRBV2 to TRBJ1-4; D is unresolved. Sequenced material: peripheral blood, taken 28 days after the second AZD1222 dose. This CDR3 is CASQTRPGANEKLFF. The CDR3, as DNA: TGTGCCAGCCAAACACGACCTGGGGCTAATGAAAAACTGTTTTTT.